The clone carrying this T cell receptor beta chain was detected a few times. This entry belongs to a study of cytomegalovirus exposure and HLA in healthy donors. V shed 2 bases and J shed 7 bases, with 6 bases lying between them. CDR1 is SGHTA and CDR2 is FQGNSA in the germline V gene. CDR3 length: 12 amino acids. Both 60 Vbeta primers and 13 Jbeta primers went into the PCR. The table came from immunoSEQ multiplex PCR; TCRdb's copy has only in-frame clones and leaves some out. Of about 140,000 clones listed, approximately 80% are singletons. This chain joins TRBV7-2 and TRBJ2-1; D unclear. This clonotype was sampled from a male donor in good health and CMV-seronegative. Sequenced sample: PBMCs. CDR3 sequence reads: CASSLTRNEQFF. CDR3 coding DNA: TGTGCCAGCAGCTTAACCCGGAATGAGCAGTTCTTC.